This TCR beta chain was observed in a study of CD8 T cells in Susac syndrome (dated by TCRdb to about 2019). For the study in its entirety: The study used repertoire sequencing to test whether antigen drove CD8+ T cell activation and differentiation in Susac syndrome. CD8+ T cell repertoire clonality was compared between about a dozen healthy donors, roughly 14 Susac syndrome patients and 15 multiple sclerosis patients.

RNA was extracted with the RNeasy kit and roughly 0.5 to 1 ug was reverse transcribed using random hexamers. The immunoSEQ multiplex PCR assay, covering 54 Vbeta and 13 Jbeta segments, was used to amplify TCR beta CDR3 regions. PCR amplification bias was corrected by using a synthetic template baseline for primer optimization and computational correction. The source study handled its data this way. Reads were annotated to V, D and J genes per IMGT and analyzed with immunoSEQ Analyzer, keeping only productive sequences. To calculate clonality, Shannon entropy was normalized by log2 of the number of productive unique sequences and then subtracted from one. For each patient and control, public and private clones were evaluated among the 100 most prevalent clones. A clone was defined as Susac-specific if it was absent from the healthy and MS cohorts, from 1052 published viral clones and from other ImmuneACCESS disease sequences. TCRdb applied fastp at Q25 and MiXCR to the public reads, then kept only in-frame beta chains. Every entry covers one CDR3 protein and lists the most common genes and DNA from its rows. The V and J calls were determined by TCRdb, not by the authors. A total of about 430,000 distinct CDR3 sequences appear in this sample, around 85% of them only once. The ten most abundant clones make up approximately 0.12% of the sample.

As regards this clonotype: No antigen is known for it. Per-nucleotide qualities are absent, and no much larger clonotype sits a single base away.

Including cysteine and phenylalanine, the CDR3 has 16 amino acids. The sequence is cut down to CDR3 DNA, 48 bases in frame from base 1. Trimming accounts for 4 bases at V and 4 bases at J, while the number of junction bases matched to no gene is 7. According to the germline V gene (reference sequence), CDR1 reads MNHEY and CDR2 reads SMNVEV. Results the study describes overall, beyond this receptor: The number of individuals in the TCR sequencing and HLA analysis was acknowledged as relatively small.

Peripheral blood CD8+ and CD4+ T cells from healthy donors, Susac syndrome patients and multiple sclerosis patients were profiled using high-throughput TCR beta sequencing. Treatment-naive patients with stable or active relapsing-remitting disease fulfilling revised McDonald criteria were used as multiple sclerosis controls. CD8+ TEMRA cells were enriched by FACS, while bulk CD8+ and CD4+ T cells were purified by magnetic negative isolation. Blood was collected in EDTA tubes and processed within 24 hours, with PBMCs isolated through density gradient centrifugation. PBMCs intended for TCR sequencing were frozen in liquid nitrogen and were later thawed in a 37 degrees C water bath. Purity of sorted or isolated CD4+, CD8+ and CD8+ TEMRA cells was at least 90%.

This receptor was obtained from a human donor with multiple sclerosis. Sequencing used CD8+ T cells from PBMCs. The V and J segments used are TRBV27 and TRBJ2-3, with 11 bases aligning to TRBD2. CDR3 loop: CASSSTTSGTADTQYF. The DNA sequence is TGTGCCAGCAGTTCAACGACTAGCGGGACGGCAGATACGCAGTATTTT.